The present T cell receptor (beta chain) was sequenced within a study of blood T cells in healthy people across ages. With respect to this clonotype: Its antigen is undetermined.

A second PCR, run for about 6 to 11 cycles, used a sample-barcoded 5' primer plus a J-beta primer mix. TCRdb re-called the 5' RACE reads through MiXCR, storing one row per CDR3 protein. Among 700,000 to 1,000,000 distinct CDR3 sequences listed, around 43% were seen once. This CDR3 contains 15 residues. Germline assignment: CDR1 ENHRY and CDR2 SYGVKD. With 6 bases clipped from V and 1 base from J, the junction kept 1 base outside the gene matches. Study-level points and caveats: Per million T cells, TCR beta diversity dropped roughly linearly as age increased. Researchers judged that diversity estimates from one million T cells fell short of true values.

This sequence originates from a man aged 55-75 years in good health. The sample comprised blood. V and J are TRBV10-3 and TRBJ2-1; 12 bases map to TRBD2. The CDR3, as DNA: TGTGCCATCAGCACTAGCGGGGGGTCCTACAATGAGCAGTTCTTC. This encodes CAISTSGGSYNEQFF.